The 13 T cell receptor beta chains below were found in one sample sequenced in a study of CD8+CD57+ T cells in acquired aplastic anemia. The sequenced patients had an expansion of CD8+CD57+ cells seen by flow cytometry. The study profiled TCR beta VDJ and CDR3 using genomic DNA as template. Each CDR3 protein gets one entry after TCRdb re-called the reads with MiXCR. The sample includes about 190,000 distinct CDR3 sequences, under 55% of them seen just once. The material sequenced was sorted CD4+, CD8+, or CD8+CD57+ T cells (not recorded which) from PBMCs. The receptors stem from a human donor with aplastic anemia.

This clonotype appeared many times. The J gene is TRBJ2-5, the V gene TRBV14; D remains ambiguous. The germline V gene encodes CDR1 SGHDN and CDR2 FVKESK. V shed 0 bases and J shed 7 bases, with 6 bases lying between them. The CDR3 has 12 residues. The CDR3 DNA follows: TGTGCCAGCAGCCAAGATAAGGCGACCCAGTACTTC. Translated: CASSQDKATQYF.

A few counts support this clonotype. The chain recombines TRBV7-6 with TRBJ2-7, with TRBD1 matching 9 bases. Unmatched junction bases numbered 7, after V lost 4 bases and J lost 6 bases. Germline loops: CDR1 SGHVS, CDR2 FNYEAQ. This CDR3 is built from 14 residues. CDR3 residues: CASSSGQGGFEQYF. Here the CDR3 DNA reads TGTGCCAGCAGCTCGGGACAGGGCGGATTCGAGCAGTACTTC.

CDR3 DNA sequence: TGTGCCAGCAGAGGGGAGTACTACACTGAAGCTTTCTTT. Protein sequence: CASRGEYYTEAFF. V gene TRBV25-1 combines with J gene TRBJ1-1; tentative D call: TRBD1 (5 bases). This CDR3 contains 13 residues. From germline, CDR1 is MGHDK and CDR2 SYGVNS. V lost 6 bases and J lost 3, with 11 bases in between.

The CDR3: CASSYLRGGIYGYTF. The CDR3 nucleotides read TGTGCCAGCTCTTACCTTCGGGGGGGGATCTATGGCTACACCTTC. The chain uses TRBV27 and TRBJ1-2, with D possibly being TRBD1 (5 bases). The CDR3 runs to 15 residues. Germline CDR1 MNHEY, CDR2 SMNVEV (reference sequence). Trimming pared 8 bases from V and 4 bases from J, leaving 20 bases between.

There are many counts of this clonotype. This chain uses TRBV11-2 with TRBJ2-7; D is unclear. V shed 3 bases and J shed 6 bases, with 15 bases lying between them. Germline V lookup: CDR1 SGHAT, CDR2 FQNNGV. The CDR3 spans 14 residues. CDR3 DNA: TGTGCCAGCAGCTTTGGGCAGGCATTCTGCGAGCAGTACTTC. Protein product: CASSFGQAFCEQYF.

This clonotype has ten or more counts. This rearrangement joins TRBV7-2 to TRBJ2-7, with D possibly TRBD2 on 5 matching bases. CDR1 is SGHTA and CDR2 is FQGNSA in the germline V gene. This CDR3 comprises 15 residues. Trimming pared 4 bases from V and 2 bases from J, leaving 15 bases between. This CDR3 reads CASSSRVRVAYEQYF. The CDR3 DNA sequence: TGTGCCAGCAGCTCCCGGGTGCGGGTGGCCTACGAGCAGTACTTC.

This clonotype was counted a few times. CDR3 coding DNA: TGTGCCACCAGTACCCAGGACAGGGTGAACACCGGGGAGCTGTTTTTT. Amino acid sequence: CATSTQDRVNTGELFF. The rearrangement uses TRBV24-1 and TRBJ2-2, with 8 bases fitting TRBD1. Per germline, CDR1 KGHDR and CDR2 SFDVKD. This CDR3 comprises 16 residues. Trimming took 6 bases from V and 1 from J; bases not matched to a gene: 6.

The rearrangement links TRBV3-1 to TRBJ1-5; D unclear. There are 14 residues in the CDR3. With 0 bases removed from V and 7 bases from J, the gap between germline ends came to 10 bases. Germline CDR1 reads LGHDT; CDR2 reads YNNKEL (reference sequence). The CDR3 nucleotides are TGTGCCAGCAGCCAAGATCGAGGGTACCAGCCCCAGCATTTT. Protein sequence: CASSQDRGYQPQHF.

This clonotype was observed at least ten times. V gene TRBV20-1 combines with J gene TRBJ2-1; 8 nucleotides line up with TRBD1. CDR3 length: 16 residues. Germline-derived CDR1 and CDR2 are DFQATT and SNEGSKA (reference sequence). The V gene end was trimmed by 5 bases and the J gene end by 0 bases; junction bases not matched to a gene: 9. The CDR3 region has the DNA TGCAGTGCTGAACACCAGGGGGCGAGCTCCTACAATGAGCAGTTCTTC. This translates into CSAEHQGASSYNEQFF.

The genes are TRBV25-1 and TRBJ2-1; tentative D call: TRBD2 (5 bases). Deletions cut 4 bases from V and 1 base from J, with 17 bases between. The CDR3 sequence is 17 residues long. Germline V gene sequence: CDR1 MGHDK, CDR2 SYGVNS. CDR3 residues: CASSAREGRRSYNEQFF. As DNA, the CDR3 is TGTGCCAGCAGTGCTAGAGAGGGCAGGCGATCCTACAATGAGCAGTTCTTC.

The table lists this clonotype with many counts. The V and J genes are TRBV30 and TRBJ2-7, with D tentatively TRBD2 (6 bases). The CDR3 runs to 13 residues. The V and J ends lost 3 bases and 4 bases respectively, with 13 bases between them. The germline V gene encodes CDR1 GTSNPN and CDR2 SVGIG (reference sequence). The CDR3 bases are TGTGCCTGGAGCTGGGACTCCAATTACGAGCAGTACTTC. Protein: CAWSWDSNYEQYF.

This clonotype showed up many times. The V call is TRBV19, the J call TRBJ2-1, with D tentatively TRBD2 (6 bases). Germline V lookup: CDR1 LNHDA, CDR2 SQIVND (reference sequence). V was shortened by 8 bases and J by 3 bases, with 14 bases between the two germline ends. This CDR3 comprises 14 residues. The CDR3 reads CASHGGAHYNEQFF. CDR3 DNA sequence: TGTGCCAGTCACGGAGGGGCCCACTACAATGAGCAGTTCTTC.

This clonotype appeared many times. The chain has TRBV15 and TRBJ2-1; D is unresolved. The CDR3 sequence is 15 residues long. The V end lost 5 bases, the J end lost 5 bases, and 16 bases lay between the germline ends. The V gene's germline CDR1 is LNHNV and CDR2 YYDKDF (reference sequence). The CDR3 coding sequence is TGTGCCACCAGCGCCCCGCCCATGGGCAACAATGAGCAGTTCTTC. Its protein product is CATSAPPMGNNEQFF.